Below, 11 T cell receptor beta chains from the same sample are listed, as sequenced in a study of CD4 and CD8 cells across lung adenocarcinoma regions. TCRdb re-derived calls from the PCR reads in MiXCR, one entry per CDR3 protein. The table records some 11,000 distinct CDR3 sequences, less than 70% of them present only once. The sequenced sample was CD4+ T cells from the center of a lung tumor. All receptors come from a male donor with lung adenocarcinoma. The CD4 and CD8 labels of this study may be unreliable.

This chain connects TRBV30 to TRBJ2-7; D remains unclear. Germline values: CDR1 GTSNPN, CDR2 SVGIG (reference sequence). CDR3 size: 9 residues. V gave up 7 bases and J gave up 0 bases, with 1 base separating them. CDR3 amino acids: CAYSYEQYF. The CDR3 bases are TGTGCCTACTCCTACGAGCAGTACTTC.

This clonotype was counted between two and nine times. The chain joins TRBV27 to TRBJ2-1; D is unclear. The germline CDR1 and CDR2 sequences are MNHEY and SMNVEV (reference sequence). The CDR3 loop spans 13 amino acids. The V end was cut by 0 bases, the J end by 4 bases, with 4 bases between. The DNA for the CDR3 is TGTGCCAGCAGTTTATCTTGGTACAATGAGCAGTTCTTC. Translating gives CASSLSWYNEQFF.

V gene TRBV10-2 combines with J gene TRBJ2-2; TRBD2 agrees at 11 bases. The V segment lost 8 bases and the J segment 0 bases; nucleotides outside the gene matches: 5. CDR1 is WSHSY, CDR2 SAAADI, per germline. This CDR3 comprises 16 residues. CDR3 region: CASSATSGANTGELFF. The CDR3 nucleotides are TGCGCCAGCTCCGCGACTAGCGGGGCGAACACCGGGGAGCTGTTTTTT.

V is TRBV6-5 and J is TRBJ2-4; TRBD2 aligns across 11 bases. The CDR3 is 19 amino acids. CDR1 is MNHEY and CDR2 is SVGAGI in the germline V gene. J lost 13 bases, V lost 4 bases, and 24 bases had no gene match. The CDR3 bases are TGTGCCAGCAGTTCGAGCGGAGTAGCGGGGGGGCGAGCCAAAAACACGCAGTACTTC. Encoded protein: CASSSSGVAGGRAKNTQYF.

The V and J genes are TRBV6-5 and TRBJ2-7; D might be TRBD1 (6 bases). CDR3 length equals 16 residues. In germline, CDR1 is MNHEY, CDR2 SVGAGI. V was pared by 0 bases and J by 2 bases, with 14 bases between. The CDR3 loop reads CASSYSRSGTTYEQYF. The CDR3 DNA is TGTGCCAGCAGTTACTCGAGGTCAGGGACAACCTACGAGCAGTACTTC.

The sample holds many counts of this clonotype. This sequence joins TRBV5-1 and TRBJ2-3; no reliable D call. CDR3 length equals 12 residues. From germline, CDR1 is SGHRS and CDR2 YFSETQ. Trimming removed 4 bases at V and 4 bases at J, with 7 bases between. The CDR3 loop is CASSPQSDTQYF. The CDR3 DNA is TGCGCCAGCAGCCCTCAGTCAGATACGCAGTATTTT.

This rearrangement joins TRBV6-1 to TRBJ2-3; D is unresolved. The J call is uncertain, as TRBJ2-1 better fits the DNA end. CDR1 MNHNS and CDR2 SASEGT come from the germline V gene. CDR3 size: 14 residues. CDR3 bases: TGTGCCAGCAGTCCGGGCTTGCCTCCAGAGACCCAGTTCTTC. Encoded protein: CASSPGLPPETQFF.

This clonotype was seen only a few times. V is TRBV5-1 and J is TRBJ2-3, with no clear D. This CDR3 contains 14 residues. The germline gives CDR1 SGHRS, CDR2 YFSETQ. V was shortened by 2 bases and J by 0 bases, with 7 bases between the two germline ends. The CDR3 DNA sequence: TGCGCCAGCAGCTTCAGCGAAAGCACAGATACGCAGTATTTT. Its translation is CASSFSESTDTQYF.

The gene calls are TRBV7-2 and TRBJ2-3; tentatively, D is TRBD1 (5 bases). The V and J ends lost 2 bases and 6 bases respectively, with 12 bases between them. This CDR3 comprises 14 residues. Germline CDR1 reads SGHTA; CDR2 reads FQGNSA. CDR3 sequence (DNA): TGTGCCAGCAGCTTAAGGGGTAACACGGATACGCAGTATTTT. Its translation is CASSLRGNTDTQYF.

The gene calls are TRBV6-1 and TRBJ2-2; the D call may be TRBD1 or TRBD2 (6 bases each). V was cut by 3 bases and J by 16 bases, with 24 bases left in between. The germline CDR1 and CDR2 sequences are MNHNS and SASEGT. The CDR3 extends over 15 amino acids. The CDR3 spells CASSDWPGEADTQFF. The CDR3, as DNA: TGTGCCAGCAGTGACTGGCCAGGGGAGGCGGATACGCAGTTTTTT.

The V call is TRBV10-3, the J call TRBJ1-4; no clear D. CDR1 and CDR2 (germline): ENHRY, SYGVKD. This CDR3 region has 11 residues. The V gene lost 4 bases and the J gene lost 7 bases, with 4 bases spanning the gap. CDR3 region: CAISGGEKLFF. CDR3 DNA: TGTGCCATCAGTGGCGGTGAAAAACTGTTTTTT.